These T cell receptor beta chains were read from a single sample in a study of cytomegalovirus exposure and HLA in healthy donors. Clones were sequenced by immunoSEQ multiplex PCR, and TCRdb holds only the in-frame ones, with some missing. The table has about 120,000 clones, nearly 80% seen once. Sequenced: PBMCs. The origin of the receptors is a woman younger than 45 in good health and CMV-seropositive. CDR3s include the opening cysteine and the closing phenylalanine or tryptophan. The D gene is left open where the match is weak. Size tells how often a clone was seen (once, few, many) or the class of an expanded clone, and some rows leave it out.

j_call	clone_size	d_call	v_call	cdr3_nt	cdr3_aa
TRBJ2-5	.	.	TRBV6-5	TGTGCCAGCAGTTACTCGCCGGTACAAGAGACCCAGTACTTC	CASSYSPVQETQYF
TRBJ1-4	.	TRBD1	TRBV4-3	TGCGCCAGCAGCCAAGAGAGACAGGGGGCGGATGAAAAACTGTTTTTT	CASSQERQGADEKLFF
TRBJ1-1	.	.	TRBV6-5	TGTGCCAGCAGTTACTCCAGGGAAGTAGGCGGCACTGAAGCTTTCTTT	CASSYSREVGGTEAFF
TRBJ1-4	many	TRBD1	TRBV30	TGTGCCTGGCTGGGACAGGCTGAAGAAAAACTGTTTTTT	CAWLGQAEEKLFF
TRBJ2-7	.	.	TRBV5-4	TGTGCCAGCAGTGGGACCGGGGGACTCTCCTACGAGCAGTACTTC	CASSGTGGLSYEQYF
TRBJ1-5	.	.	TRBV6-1	TGTGCCAGCAGTACCCGACGGGACAATCAGCCCCAGCATTTT	CASSTRRDNQPQHF
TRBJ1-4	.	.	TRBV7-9	TGTGCCAGCAGCCCCTTAATCGAAAAACTGTTTTTT	CASSPLIEKLFF
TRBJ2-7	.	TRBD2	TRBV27	TGTGCCAGCAGTTCAGGAGCTAGCGGGGTCTACGAGCAGTACTTC	CASSSGASGVYEQYF
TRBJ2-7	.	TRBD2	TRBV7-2	TGTGCCAGCAGCTTAGCGGCTAGCGGGGGTGAGCAGTACTTC	CASSLAASGGEQYF
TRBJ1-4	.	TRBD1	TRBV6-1	TGTGCCAGCAGTGAAGTGTGGACAGGGAATCAGGGTAGGGAAAAACTGTTTTTT	CASSEVWTGNQGREKLFF
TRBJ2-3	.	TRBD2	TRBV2	TGTGCCAGCAGACCGGGACTAGCGGGCTTCCATACGCAGTATTTT	CASRPGLAGFHTQYF
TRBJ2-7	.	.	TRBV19	TGTGCCAGTAGTATAGCAGGCCTACCGGACTACGAGCAGTACTTC	CASSIAGLPDYEQYF
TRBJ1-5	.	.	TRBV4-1	TGCGCCAGCAGCTTTCGAGCTAGCAATCAGCCCCAGCATTTT	CASSFRASNQPQHF
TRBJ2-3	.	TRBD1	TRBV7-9	TGTGCCAGCAGCTTAGGGACAGGGGTGGCTACGCAGTATTTT	CASSLGTGVATQYF
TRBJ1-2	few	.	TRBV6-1	TGTGCCAGCACCTCGGGGGGTGATGGCTACACCTTC	CASTSGGDGYTF
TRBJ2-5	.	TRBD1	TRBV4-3	TGCGCCAGCTCGGACAGGGGGCGTCTGCAAGAGACCCAGTACTTC	CASSDRGRLQETQYF
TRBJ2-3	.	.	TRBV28	TGTGCCAGCAGTACCTATAAGGGACACCTTGGTCCTAGCACAGATACGCAGTATTTT	CASSTYKGHLGPSTDTQYF
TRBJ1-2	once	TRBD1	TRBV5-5	TGTGCCAGCAGCCAACCCGGGACAGGTTTCGGCTATGGCTACACCTTC	CASSQPGTGFGYGYTF
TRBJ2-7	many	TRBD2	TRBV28	TGTGCCAGCAGTGCCGGGACTAGCGACTACGAGCAGTACTTC	CASSAGTSDYEQYF
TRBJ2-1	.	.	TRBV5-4	TGTGCCAGCAGCTTGGGGGCCGCCCTTAACTACAATGAGCAGTTCTTC	CASSLGAALNYNEQFF
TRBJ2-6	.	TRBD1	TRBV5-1	TGCGCCAGCAGCTTGCCGGACAGGGCTGGGGCCAACGTCCTGACTTTC	CASSLPDRAGANVLTF
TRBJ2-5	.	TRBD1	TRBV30	TGTGCCTGGAGTGTACGGGGGCAGGGGGCTTCAGAGACCCAGTACTTC	CAWSVRGQGASETQYF
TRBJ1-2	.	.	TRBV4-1	TGCGCCAGCAGCCCATCAGGGGCTCTTGGCTACACCTTC	CASSPSGALGYTF
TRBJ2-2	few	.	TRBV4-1	TGCGCCAGCAGCCCCACACAGGCGAACACCGGGGAGCTGTTTTTT	CASSPTQANTGELFF
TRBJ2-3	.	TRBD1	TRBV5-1	TGCGCCAGCAGCTTGGGGACAGGGTCGGGCACAGATACGCAGTATTTT	CASSLGTGSGTDTQYF
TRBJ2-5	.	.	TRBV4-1	TGCGCCAGCAGCCAGTTAGGAGTGGTAGAGACCCAGTACTTC	CASSQLGVVETQYF